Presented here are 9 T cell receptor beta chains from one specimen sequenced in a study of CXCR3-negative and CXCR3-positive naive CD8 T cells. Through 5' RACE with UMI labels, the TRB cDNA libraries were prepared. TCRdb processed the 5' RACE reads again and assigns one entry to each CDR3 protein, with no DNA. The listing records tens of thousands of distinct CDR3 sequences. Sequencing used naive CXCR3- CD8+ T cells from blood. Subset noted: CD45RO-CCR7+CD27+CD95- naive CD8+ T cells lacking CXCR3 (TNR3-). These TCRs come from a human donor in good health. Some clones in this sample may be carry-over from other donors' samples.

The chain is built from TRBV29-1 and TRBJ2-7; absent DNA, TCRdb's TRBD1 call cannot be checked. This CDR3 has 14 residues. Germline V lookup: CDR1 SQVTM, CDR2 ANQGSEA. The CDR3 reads CSVKRDRGWGEQYF.

CDR3 in amino acids: CASSLVGPNEQYF. The V and J genes are TRBV12-3 or TRBV12-4 and TRBJ2-7. This CDR3 is built from 13 residues.

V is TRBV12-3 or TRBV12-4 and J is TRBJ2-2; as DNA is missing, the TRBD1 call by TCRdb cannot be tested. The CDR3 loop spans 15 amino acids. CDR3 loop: CASSVGPGGSGELFF.

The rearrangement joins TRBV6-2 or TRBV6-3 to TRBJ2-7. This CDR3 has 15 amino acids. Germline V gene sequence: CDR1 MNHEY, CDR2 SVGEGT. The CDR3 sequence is CASSYPGHVSYEQYF.

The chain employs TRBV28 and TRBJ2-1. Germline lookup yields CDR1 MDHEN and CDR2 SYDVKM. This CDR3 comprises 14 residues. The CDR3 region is CASSLIGSSNEQFF. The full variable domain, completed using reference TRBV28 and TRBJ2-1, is DVKVTQSSRYLVKRTGEKVFLECVQDMDHENMFWYRQDPGLGLRLIYFSYDVKMKEKGDIPEGYSVSREKKERFSLILESASTNQTSMYLCASSLIGSSNEQFFGPGTRLTVL.

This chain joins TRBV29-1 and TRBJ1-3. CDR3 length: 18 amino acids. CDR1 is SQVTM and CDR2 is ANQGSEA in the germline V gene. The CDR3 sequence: CSVEKADGSFSALNTIYF. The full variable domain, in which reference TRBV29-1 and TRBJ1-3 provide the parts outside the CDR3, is SAVISQKPSRDICQRGTSLTIQCQVDSQVTMMFWYRQQPGQSLTLIATANQGSEATYESGFVIDKFPISRPNLTFSTLTVSNMSPEDSSIYLCSVEKADGSFSALNTIYFGEGSWLTVV.

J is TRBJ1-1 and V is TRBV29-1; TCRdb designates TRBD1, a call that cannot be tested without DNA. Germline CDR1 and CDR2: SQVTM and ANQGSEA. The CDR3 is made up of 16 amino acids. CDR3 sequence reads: CSVALDRGTMNTEAFF.

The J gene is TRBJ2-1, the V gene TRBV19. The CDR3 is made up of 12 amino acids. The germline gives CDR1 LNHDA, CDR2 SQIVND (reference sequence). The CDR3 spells CASSGGSNEQFF.

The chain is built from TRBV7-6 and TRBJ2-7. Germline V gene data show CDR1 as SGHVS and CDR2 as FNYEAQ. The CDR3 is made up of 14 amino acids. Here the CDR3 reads CASSLGMNSYEQYF.